This passage covers 32 T cell receptor beta chains from one sample sequenced in a study of T cell changes during pregnancy in multiple sclerosis. TCRdb's table, derived via immunoSEQ multiplex PCR, lists solely in-frame clones and lacks some. The sample has over 65,000 clones, roughly nine tenths seen once; the top ten hold 0.86%. Sequences were derived from peripheral blood, sampled in the second trimester of pregnancy. These receptor sequences come from a female donor with multiple sclerosis, enrolled in a pregnancy study.

The J gene is TRBJ2-1, the V gene TRBV6-4, with a tentative D call TRBD2 (5 bases). V was trimmed by 7 bases and J by 9 bases, leaving 13 bases between them. The CDR3 length is 12 residues. CDR1 MRHNA and CDR2 SNTAGT come from the germline V gene. CDR3 sequence reads: CASTPTGVEQFF. CDR3 bases: TGTGCCAGCACTCCGACCGGGGTTGAGCAGTTCTTC.

The J gene is TRBJ1-4, the V gene TRBV4-3, with a weak D call TRBD1 (5 bases). The CDR3 has 15 residues. Germline V CDR1 and CDR2: LGHNA, YSLEER. V shed 2 bases and J shed 8 bases, with 15 bases lying between them. As DNA, the CDR3 is TGCGCCAGCAGCCAATACAGCCAACAGGAGGAAAAACTGTTTTTT. Protein product: CASSQYSQQEEKLFF.

The chain couples TRBV6-5 to TRBJ2-7, with 9 bases that match TRBD1. V gave up 8 bases and J gave up 2 bases; unmatched junction bases: 7. Germline V gives CDR1 MNHEY, CDR2 SVGAGI. The CDR3 is 14 amino acids. The DNA for the CDR3 is TGTGCCAGCCGGCGGGACAGGGAGGCCTACGAGCAGTACTTC. Translated: CASRRDREAYEQYF.

J is TRBJ2-3 and V is TRBV4-1, with 9 bases lining up with TRBD1. The V and J ends lost 3 bases and 3 bases, in that order; junction bases with no gene match: 1. The CDR3 loop spans 14 amino acids. Germline assignment: CDR1 MGHRA and CDR2 YSYEKL. CDR3 DNA sequence: TGCGCCAGCAGCCAGACAGGGGGGACAGATACGCAGTATTTT. Translation gives CASSQTGGTDTQYF.

CDR3 sequence (DNA): TGTGCCAGCAGCAGTTCGGGGTGGGTCAGGGGAGAAGGGAAGACCACTGAAGCTTTCTTT. Translated: CASSSSGWVRGEGKTTEAFF. J is TRBJ1-1 and V is TRBV7-6, with D possibly being TRBD1 (6 bases). Germline V gene sequence: CDR1 SGHVS, CDR2 FNYEAQ. The CDR3 runs to 20 residues. The V and J ends lost 5 bases and 4 bases respectively, with 32 bases between them.

This clone was seen once. V gene TRBV12-5 combines with J gene TRBJ1-1; D is uncertain. The CDR3 extends over 12 amino acids. Germline lookup yields CDR1 LGHNT and CDR2 FRNRAP. Between the trimmed V and J ends, which lost 6 bases and 1 base, there was a span of 6 bases. This chain's CDR3 is CASGPKNTEAFF. The CDR3 DNA is TGTGCTAGTGGCCCAAAGAACACTGAAGCTTTCTTT. Full variable domain (remainder filled in from reference TRBV12-5 and TRBJ1-1): DARVTQTPRHKVTEMGQEVTMRCQPILGHNTVFWYRQTMMQGLELLAYFRNRAPLDDSGMPKDRFSAEMPDATLATLKIQPSEPRDSAVYFCASGPKNTEAFFGQGTRLTVV.

In DNA, the CDR3 is TGTGCCAGCAGTTCAACCGGGACAGGGAATCAGCCCCAGCATTTT. Its translation: CASSSTGTGNQPQHF. This chain uses TRBV6-5 with TRBJ1-5; 9 nucleotides match TRBD1. CDR1 MNHEY and CDR2 SVGAGI come from the germline V gene. This CDR3 region has 15 residues. The V gene end was trimmed by 4 bases and the J gene end by 4 bases; junction bases not matched to a gene: 5.

In this sample, this clone turned up once. The CDR3 reads CASRLSSGNTIYF. Here the CDR3 DNA reads TGTGCCAGCCGACTCAGCTCTGGAAACACCATATATTTT. The rearrangement links TRBV19 to TRBJ1-3, with D unresolved. Trimming stripped 9 bases from V and 0 bases from J, with 9 bases between. CDR1 is LNHDA and CDR2 is SQIVND in the germline V gene (reference sequence). The length of the CDR3 is 13 residues.

This rearrangement joins TRBV6-5 to TRBJ1-2, with TRBD1 as a possible D gene (5 bases). This CDR3 is 15 amino acids long. CDR1 and CDR2 from the germline V gene are MNHEY and SVGAGI. V lost 6 bases, J lost 4 bases, and 18 bases lay in between. The DNA for the CDR3 is TGTGCCAGCAGAAACACTGACAGTCCTTTCTATGGCTACACCTTC. Residues: CASRNTDSPFYGYTF.

The chain uses TRBV18 and TRBJ1-5; no firm D call. The germline V gene has CDR1 KGHSH and CDR2 LQKENI. The V and J ends lost 2 bases and 5 bases respectively, with 7 bases between them. This CDR3 comprises 13 residues. Here the CDR3 DNA reads TGTGCCAGCTCACCAAACCGGGATCAGCCCCAGCATTTT. The encoded protein is CASSPNRDQPQHF.

The chain recombines TRBV2 with TRBJ2-3, with TRBD2 matching over 10 bases. Germline CDR1 SNHLY, CDR2 FYNNEI. The CDR3 has 15 amino acids. V was clipped by 7 bases and J by 1 base; unmatched bases: 5. In DNA form, the CDR3 reads TGTGCCAGCATAGCCCTAGCGGGGGGCACAGATACGCAGTATTTT. Translating gives CASIALAGGTDTQYF.

The rearrangement uses TRBV7-2 and TRBJ2-7; TRBD2 aligns across 7 bases. J gave up 4 bases and V 6 bases, and 9 bases lay outside the gene matches. Germline V lookup: CDR1 SGHTA, CDR2 FQGNSA. The length of the CDR3 is 14 residues. CDR3 amino acids: CASSNWEGTYEQYF. CDR3 nucleotide sequence: TGTGCCAGCAGTAACTGGGAGGGAACGTACGAGCAGTACTTC.

This chain connects TRBV9 to TRBJ1-1; no clear D gene. V gave up 0 bases and J gave up 0 bases, with 12 bases separating them. The CDR3 contains 16 residues. Germline values: CDR1 SGDLS, CDR2 YYNGEE. The CDR3 DNA sequence: TGTGCCAGCAGCGTAGTGGGCAGCCTAATGAACACTGAAGCTTTCTTT. Protein product: CASSVVGSLMNTEAFF.

The V call is TRBV9, the J call TRBJ1-1; 9 nucleotides align to TRBD1. This CDR3 comprises 18 residues. Germline V gene lookup returns CDR1 SGDLS and CDR2 YYNGEE. Trimming took 0 bases from V and 1 from J; bases not matched to a gene: 10. CDR3 coding DNA: TGTGCCAGCAGCGTAGAGCGCGGGACAGGGAAAGAGAACACTGAAGCTTTCTTT. Translation: CASSVERGTGKENTEAFF.

This clone was picked up a small number of times. J is TRBJ2-7 and V is TRBV11-2; tentatively, D is TRBD1 (5 bases). V lost 1 base and J 3 bases, leaving 13 bases between the germline ends. The length of the CDR3 is 15 residues. The germline CDR1 and CDR2 sequences are SGHAT and FQNNGV. CDR3 sequence reads: CASSLALAGYYEQYF. CDR3 coding DNA: TGTGCCAGCAGCTTAGCTCTGGCAGGGTACTACGAGCAGTACTTC.

The chain combines TRBV27 with TRBJ2-3; 7 bases match TRBD2. The CDR3 is made up of 17 amino acids. The ends lost 8 bases at V and 0 bases at J; junction bases unmatched: 14. The germline V gene encodes CDR1 MNHEY and CDR2 SMNVEV (reference sequence). The CDR3 here is CASLPLGLGTSTDTQYF. The DNA of the CDR3 is TGTGCCAGCCTACCCCTCGGACTAGGCACTAGCACAGATACGCAGTATTTT.

The rearrangement uses TRBV7-6 and TRBJ1-2; 7 nucleotides match TRBD1. Looked up from germline, CDR1 is SGHVS and CDR2 is FNYEAQ. The CDR3 has 14 residues. V lost 3 bases, J lost 4 bases, and 5 bases stayed unmatched. CDR3 loop: CASSLGQSGYGYTF. The CDR3 DNA is TGTGCCAGCAGCTTGGGACAGTCAGGCTATGGCTACACCTTC. Together with reference TRBV7-6 and TRBJ1-2, the CDR3 gives the full variable domain: GAGVSQSPRYKVTKRGQDVALRCDPISGHVSLYWYRQALGQGPEFLTYFNYEAQQDKSGLPNDRFSAERPEGSISTLTIQRTEQRDSAMYRCASSLGQSGYGYTFGSGTRLTVV.

The chain has TRBV29-1 and TRBJ2-5; no clear D gene. Germline CDR1 SQVTM, CDR2 ANQGSEA. Trimming took off 4 bases at V and 5 bases at J, with 11 bases between the two ends. The CDR3 has 12 amino acids. CDR3 sequence: CSVARVQETQYF. The CDR3 DNA reads TGCAGCGTTGCCCGGGTCCAGGAGACCCAGTACTTC.

J is TRBJ1-5 and V is TRBV7-2; 10 bases agree with TRBD1. This CDR3 spans 16 amino acids. V lost 5 bases, J lost 8 bases, and 12 bases stayed unmatched. Germline CDR1 reads SGHTA; CDR2 reads FQGNSA. This chain's CDR3 is CASSLDRGLGREPQHF. The DNA for the CDR3 is TGTGCCAGCAGCCTCGACAGGGGGCTTGGTAGGGAGCCCCAGCATTTT. Filled out from reference TRBV7-2 and TRBJ1-5, the complete variable domain reads GAGVSQSPSNKVTEKGKDVELRCDPISGHTALYWYRQSLGQGLEFLIYFQGNSAPDKSGLPSDRFSAERTGGSVSTLTIQRTQQEDSAVYLCASSLDRGLGREPQHFGDGTRLSIL.

The rearrangement links TRBV11-2 to TRBJ2-5; D perhaps matches TRBD2 (7 bases). The germline gives CDR1 SGHAT, CDR2 FQNNGV. V was clipped by 6 bases and J by 2 bases, with 10 bases between them. The CDR3 contains 13 residues. Written as DNA, the CDR3 is TGTGCCAGCAGGGGGGGGCTACAAGAGACCCAGTACTTC. This sequence encodes CASRGGLQETQYF.

The chain joins TRBV10-3 to TRBJ2-1; tentative D call: TRBD1 (6 bases). Per the germline V gene, CDR1 is ENHRY and CDR2 is SYGVKD. V lost 6 bases, J lost 2 bases, and 11 bases lay in between. The CDR3 totals 14 residues. The CDR3 nucleotides read TGTGCCATCAGCCAACAGGGAACCTACAATGAGCAGTTCTTC. Amino acid sequence: CAISQQGTYNEQFF.

The chain employs TRBV5-6 and TRBJ2-5, with 7 bases that match TRBD2. The J call may be faulty, since TRBJ2-7 better matches the DNA end. This CDR3 has 18 amino acids. Germline CDR1 and CDR2: SGHDT and YYEEEE. The CDR3 region is CASSSPPPGQRGSYEQYF. The CDR3 DNA is TGTGCCAGCAGCTCCCCACCCCCGGGGCAGCGGGGTAGTTACGAGCAGTACTTC.

This chain joins TRBV9 and TRBJ1-4; 7 bases line up with TRBD1. The CDR3 contains 13 residues. Trimming cost V 3 bases and J 8 bases; bases outside gene matches: 4. Germline loops: CDR1 SGDLS, CDR2 YYNGEE. CDR3: CASSAGQAEKLFF. As DNA, the CDR3 is TGTGCCAGCAGCGCCGGACAGGCCGAAAAACTGTTTTTT.

This clone was detected only once. The chain recombines TRBV2 with TRBJ1-2; TRBD1 matches at 7 bases. Per germline, CDR1 SNHLY and CDR2 FYNNEI. The CDR3 sequence is 12 residues long. The junction had 7 bases not matched to a gene; V was cut back by 7 bases and J by 8 bases. CDR3 sequence reads: CASIGTVVGYTF. In nucleotides, the CDR3 is TGTGCCAGCATCGGGACAGTCGTCGGCTACACCTTC.

Here the CDR3 reads CASSKEGAATKTQYF. The CDR3 coding sequence is TGTGCCAGTAGTAAAGAAGGGGCCGCGACAAAGACCCAGTACTTC. The gene calls are TRBV19 and TRBJ2-5, with D possibly TRBD1 on 5 matching bases. The CDR3 contains 15 residues. V was pared by 4 bases and J by 6 bases, with 18 bases between. The germline V gene encodes CDR1 LNHDA and CDR2 SQIVND (reference sequence).

The chain couples TRBV19 to TRBJ1-3, with 8 bases matching TRBD1. J was trimmed by 4 bases and V by 3 bases; bases with no gene match: 8. The CDR3 sequence is 16 residues long. Germline CDR1 and CDR2: LNHDA and SQIVND (reference sequence). This CDR3 reads CASSIRGLTAGNTIYF. CDR3 DNA sequence: TGTGCCAGTAGTATCAGGGGGCTAACCGCCGGAAACACCATATATTTT. Variable domain in full (rest from reference TRBV19 and TRBJ1-3): DGGITQSPKYLFRKEGQNVTLSCEQNLNHDAMYWYRQDPGQGLRLIYYSQIVNDFQKGDIAEGYSVSREKKESFPLTVTSAQKNPTAFYLCASSIRGLTAGNTIYFGEGSWLTVV.

The chain uses TRBV5-4 and TRBJ2-1; tentative D call: TRBD1 (5 bases). The CDR3 spans 15 residues. V was clipped by 3 bases and J by 0 bases, with 10 bases between them. Germline V CDR1 and CDR2: SGHNT, YYREEE (reference sequence). CDR3 nucleotide sequence: TGTGCCAGCAGCTCGACAGAAAGCTCCTACAATGAGCAGTTCTTC. This translates into CASSSTESSYNEQFF.

This chain uses TRBV10-3 with TRBJ1-6; D remains unclear. CDR1 and CDR2 (germline): ENHRY, SYGVKD. V lost 2 bases and J lost 10, with 6 bases in between. The CDR3 contains 12 residues. The CDR3 coding sequence is TGTGCCATCAGTGAGGGGAGCTCACCCCTCCACTTT. As protein: CAISEGSSPLHF.

V usage is TRBV5-1 and J usage is TRBJ1-4; D unclear. In germline, CDR1 is SGHRS, CDR2 YFSETQ. Trimming removed 3 bases at V and 14 bases at J, with 20 bases between. This CDR3 spans 14 amino acids. Here the CDR3 reads CASSSPGPPHHLFF. As DNA, the CDR3 is TGCGCCAGCAGCTCCCCTGGGCCCCCCCACCACCTGTTTTTT. The full variable domain, its missing parts supplied by reference TRBV5-1 and TRBJ1-4, is KAGVTQTPRYLIKTRGQQVTLSCSPISGHRSVSWYQQTPGQGLQFLFEYFSETQRNKGNFPGRFSGRQFSNSRSEMNVSTLELGDSALYLCASSSPGPPHHLFFGSGTQLSVL.

V and J are TRBV7-9 and TRBJ1-2; TRBD1 is a possible D gene (6 bases). There are 17 residues in the CDR3. Germline values: CDR1 SEHNR, CDR2 FQNEAQ (reference sequence). V gave up 5 bases and J gave up 1 base, with 20 bases separating them. CDR3 residues: CASSPDLRTAFNYGYTF. Here the CDR3 DNA reads TGTGCCAGCAGCCCAGACCTCCGGACAGCCTTTAACTATGGCTACACCTTC.

The chain combines TRBV19 with TRBJ1-2; 7 bases map to TRBD1. The germline V gene encodes CDR1 LNHDA and CDR2 SQIVND (reference sequence). The length of the CDR3 is 14 residues. V gave up 6 bases and J gave up 8 bases; unmatched junction bases: 12. The CDR3 DNA sequence: TGTGCCAGTAGGTTACAGGGGTTTGCAGGCGGCTACACCTTC. Protein sequence: CASRLQGFAGGYTF.

This chain uses TRBV9 with TRBJ2-1, with TRBD2 identical over 8 bases. CDR1 is SGDLS, CDR2 YYNGEE, per germline. The CDR3 consists of 14 residues. Trimming took 3 bases from V and 7 from J; bases not matched to a gene: 6. The CDR3 bases are TGTGCCAGCAGCGCGGGGGGGACTTTGAATGAGCAGTTCTTC. Its protein product is CASSAGGTLNEQFF.